This T cell receptor (beta chain) stems from a study of tumor-infiltrating lymphocytes in primary liver carcinoma. Study at large: Patients, male and female, were 30 to 69 years old.

Germline lookup yields CDR1 SQVTM and CDR2 ANQGSEA. This CDR3 is 15 amino acids long. Scientists recovered RNA and DNA together from approximately 20-30 mg of unsorted bulk tissue. Turning to this clonotype: The antigen remains unidentified. One junction end disagrees with the germline gene, perhaps due to a read error.

Findings and limits, study-wide: Tumor-adjacent and tumor-blood pairs shared less of their repertoires than tumor region pairs shared.

A constant-region primer primed TCR beta cDNA synthesis from about 0.55 ug of total RNA. Modified slightly, ARM-PCR produced TCR beta libraries over three nested multiplex PCR rounds. With TRBV1-TRBV30 forward primers and a C-beta reverse primer, the first two PCR rounds were run for roughly 10 cycles each. Using its own MiXCR run on the multiplex PCR reads, TCRdb lists one record per CDR3 protein. The sample holds about 190,000 distinct CDR3 sequences; around four fifths are singletons and the top ten take around 18%. This sequence joins TRBV29-1 and TRBJ1-1; D is undetermined. The source material was tumor tissue from primary liver carcinoma. The sequence was collected from a man aged 35 to 55 with primary liver carcinoma and hepatitis B virus infection. The CDR3 sequence is CIIEAGWGMNTEAFF. DNA for the CDR3: TGCATCATTGAAGCGGGGTGGGGAATGAACACCGAAGCTTTCTTT.